The clone carrying this TCR beta chain was detected a few times. This sample was taken from a study of blood T cells in healthy people across ages. For the second PCR, which ran for roughly 6 to 12 cycles, a sample-barcoded 5' primer and a J-beta primer mix were used. TCRdb ran MiXCR on the 5' RACE reads and lists one entry per CDR3 protein. The table shows some 1,000,000 distinct CDR3 sequences, with roughly a quarter occurring only once. The sample was also linked to a second study, of T cells of mothers and their children.

The receptor comes from a girl aged 2 to 10 in good health. Sequences were obtained from blood.

CDR3 bases: TGTGCCAGCATCGAGGACAGGGGCCACGAGCAGTACTTC. It encodes CASIEDRGHEQYF. The V call is TRBV6-1, the J call TRBJ2-5, with 9 positions matching TRBD1. The DNA end is a closer match to TRBJ2-7, so the J assignment may be wrong. CDR3 length: 13 residues. Germline CDR1 is MNHNS and CDR2 is SASEGT.